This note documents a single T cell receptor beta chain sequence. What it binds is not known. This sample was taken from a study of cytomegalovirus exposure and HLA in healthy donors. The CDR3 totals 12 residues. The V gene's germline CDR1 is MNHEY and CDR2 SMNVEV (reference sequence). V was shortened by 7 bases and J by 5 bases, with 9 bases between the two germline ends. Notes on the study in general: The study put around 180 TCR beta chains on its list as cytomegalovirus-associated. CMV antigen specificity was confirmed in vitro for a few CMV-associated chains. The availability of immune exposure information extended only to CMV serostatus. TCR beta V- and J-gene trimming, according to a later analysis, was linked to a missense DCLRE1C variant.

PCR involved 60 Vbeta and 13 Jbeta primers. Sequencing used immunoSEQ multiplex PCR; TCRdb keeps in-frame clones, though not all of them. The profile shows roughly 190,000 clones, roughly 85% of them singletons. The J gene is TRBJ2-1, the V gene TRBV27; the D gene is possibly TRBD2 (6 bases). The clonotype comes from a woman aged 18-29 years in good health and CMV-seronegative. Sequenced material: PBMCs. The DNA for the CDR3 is TGTGCCAGCAAAGGACTAAACAATGAGCAGTTCTTC. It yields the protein CASKGLNNEQFF.